Listed here is a single T cell receptor beta chain. Its target is not known. The data belong to a study of T cell responses to AZD1222 COVID-19 vaccine. Findings and caveats of the study: The reported proportion of spike-specific TCRs targeting unmutated variant regions was nearly half.

CDR3 length: 15 amino acids. Only in-frame clones appear in the TCRdb table, and some are missing; sequencing was by immunoSEQ multiplex PCR. The sample includes roughly 80,000 clones, about nine tenths of them seen just once. The clonotype was recovered from an adult in good health. The V gene is TRBV21-1, the J gene TRBJ1-5; the table gives TRBD1 as D, unverified against the DNA. TRBV21-1 is a listed pseudogene. Source: peripheral blood, taken on day 0 of MenACWY control vaccination. This chain's CDR3 is CAGSLWGPSNQPQHF. DNA of the CDR3: TGTGCCGGCAGCCTTTGGGGGCCTAGCAATCAGCCCCAGCATTTT.